The 32 T cell receptor beta chains presented below share a single source sample, sequenced in a study of long-term antiretroviral therapy in people with HIV. Assay version v3.0 of immunoSEQ was used, and it was run at survey level. The table came from immunoSEQ multiplex PCR; TCRdb's copy has only in-frame clones and leaves some out. The table has some 16,000 clones, 90% to 95% seen once; the top ten hold around 4.3%. The input for sequencing was unsorted PBMCs, taken roughly 6.4 years after starting antiretroviral therapy. These receptors originate from a woman between 45 and 65 years old with HIV.

This chain links TRBV29-1 with TRBJ2-5; 9 bases map to TRBD2. The junction had 6 bases not matched to a gene; V was cut back by 2 bases and J by 2 bases. CDR1 and CDR2 from the germline V gene are SQVTM and ANQGSEA. The CDR3 runs 15 residues. The CDR3 loop reads CSVEFPSGTQETQYF. The CDR3 nucleotides read TGCAGCGTTGAATTCCCTAGCGGGACGCAAGAGACCCAGTACTTC.

The rearrangement joins TRBV19 to TRBJ1-2; the match to TRBD1 covers 8 bases. Trimming removed 8 bases from V and 1 base from J; junction bases left unmatched: 6. The CDR3 sequence is 14 residues long. Germline loops: CDR1 LNHDA, CDR2 SQIVND (reference sequence). CDR3 region: CASGGTGGNYGYTF. CDR3 nucleotide sequence: TGTGCCAGTGGCGGGACAGGCGGTAACTATGGCTACACCTTC.

This chain links TRBV18 with TRBJ2-5; no definite D call. V was pared by 2 bases and J by 0 bases, with 13 bases between. The CDR3 loop spans 16 amino acids. CDR1 and CDR2 from the germline V gene are KGHSH and LQKENI. CDR3 amino acids: CASSPFAGDYQETQYF. The CDR3 nucleotides read TGTGCCAGCTCACCATTCGCAGGAGATTACCAAGAGACCCAGTACTTC.

The chain's CDR3 is CASSSRDPYEQYF. CDR3 nucleotides: TGTGCCAGCAGCAGTAGGGACCCCTACGAGCAGTACTTC. This sequence joins TRBV5-4 and TRBJ2-7, with D perhaps being TRBD1 or TRBD2 (5 bases each). V dropped 4 bases and J dropped 2 bases, with 10 bases sitting between them. This CDR3 comprises 13 residues. Germline V gene lookup returns CDR1 SGHNT and CDR2 YYREEE (reference sequence). The variable domain in full, with the rest retrieved from reference TRBV5-4 and TRBJ2-7, is ETGVTQSPTHLIKTRGQQVTLRCSSQSGHNTVSWYQQALGQGPQFIFQYYREEENGRGNFPPRFSGLQFPNYSSELNVNALELDDSALYLCASSSRDPYEQYFGPGTRLTVT.

The CDR3 sequence: CASRRTGEQYF. CDR3 coding DNA: TGTGCCAGCCGTCGGACAGGGGAGCAGTACTTC. This chain links TRBV7-9 with TRBJ2-7; 8 bases are shared with TRBD1. Losses at the gene ends were 8 bases for V and 7 bases for J; bases not matched to a gene: 4. Germline loops: CDR1 SEHNR, CDR2 FQNEAQ (reference sequence). CDR3 length: 11 residues.

This sequence joins TRBV14 and TRBJ2-1; either TRBD1 or TRBD2 may supply D (5 bases each). The germline CDR1 and CDR2 sequences are SGHDN and FVKESK. The CDR3 extends over 16 amino acids. V lost 3 bases and J 3 bases, leaving 15 bases between the germline ends. In DNA form, the CDR3 reads TGTGCCAGCAGCCAGGCAGGGCAGGGAGTCTACAATGAGCAGTTCTTC. Translated, it gives CASSQAGQGVYNEQFF.

The CDR3 loop reads CAISAGGREKLFF. The CDR3 nucleotides read TGTGCCATCAGTGCGGGGGGCAGAGAAAAACTGTTTTTT. This chain joins TRBV10-3 and TRBJ1-4, with D perhaps matching TRBD1 (6 bases). Trimming pared 4 bases from V and 8 bases from J, leaving 11 bases between. The CDR3 is made up of 13 amino acids. Germline loops: CDR1 ENHRY, CDR2 SYGVKD.

The chain carries TRBV5-1 and TRBJ2-7; no clear D gene. V was shortened by 2 bases and J by 1 base, with 4 bases between the two germline ends. Germline lookup yields CDR1 SGHRS and CDR2 YFSETQ. This CDR3 comprises 12 residues. The chain's CDR3 is CASSLESYEQYF. Written as DNA, the CDR3 is TGCGCCAGCAGCTTAGAGTCCTACGAGCAGTACTTC.

This chain links TRBV7-9 with TRBJ2-7; D is ambiguous. CDR3 size: 13 residues. The V gene lost 8 bases and the J gene lost 2 bases, with 13 bases spanning the gap. The germline V gene encodes CDR1 SEHNR and CDR2 FQNEAQ (reference sequence). CDR3 sequence: CASGSAGAYEQYF. The CDR3 DNA sequence: TGTGCCAGCGGGTCGGCTGGGGCCTACGAGCAGTACTTC.

The chain has TRBV4-2 and TRBJ2-3; 8 nucleotides match TRBD2. The junction had 3 bases not matched to a gene; V was cut back by 0 bases and J by 1 base. Germline CDR1 and CDR2: LGHNA and YNFKEQ. CDR3 length: 16 residues. The CDR3 nucleotides read TGTGCCAGCAGCCAAGATGAGGGACTAGGCACAGATACGCAGTATTTT. Its protein is CASSQDEGLGTDTQYF.

J is TRBJ2-6 and V is TRBV6-5; D remains unclear. CDR1 is MNHEY and CDR2 is SVGAGI in the germline V gene. The length of the CDR3 is 15 residues. V was pared by 0 bases and J by 2 bases, with 5 bases between. The CDR3 spells CASSYSATGANVLTF. CDR3 coding DNA: TGTGCCAGCAGTTACTCGGCCACTGGGGCCAACGTCCTGACTTTC.

This sequence joins TRBV6-1 and TRBJ2-7; tentative D call: TRBD2 (6 bases). The germline CDR1 and CDR2 sequences are MNHNS and SASEGT. Trimming took off 6 bases at V and 7 bases at J, with 19 bases between the two ends. This CDR3 spans 14 amino acids. The CDR3 sequence: CASRGLGWGDEQYF. CDR3 DNA sequence: TGTGCCAGCAGGGGACTCGGATGGGGGGATGAGCAGTACTTC.

The CDR3 loop reads CASSTFGGSTDTQYF. In DNA, the CDR3 is TGTGCCAGTAGTACCTTTGGCGGTAGCACAGATACGCAGTATTTT. V is TRBV19 and J is TRBJ2-3; D gene uncertain. Trimming left V 4 bases short and J 0 bases short, with 11 bases between. Germline lookup yields CDR1 LNHDA and CDR2 SQIVND (reference sequence). The length of the CDR3 is 15 residues. The full variable domain, completed using reference TRBV19 and TRBJ2-3, is DGGITQSPKYLFRKEGQNVTLSCEQNLNHDAMYWYRQDPGQGLRLIYYSQIVNDFQKGDIAEGYSVSREKKESFPLTVTSAQKNPTAFYLCASSTFGGSTDTQYFGPGTRLTVL.

The chain joins TRBV11-2 to TRBJ2-1, with TRBD2 matching 7 bases. V gave up 7 bases and J gave up 5 bases; unmatched junction bases: 14. Germline-derived CDR1 and CDR2 are SGHAT and FQNNGV. The CDR3 totals 16 residues. CDR3 loop: CASTMALGGAHNEQFF. CDR3 DNA: TGTGCCAGCACCATGGCGTTGGGAGGGGCCCACAATGAGCAGTTCTTC.

This clone was picked up one time. The rearrangement links TRBV9 to TRBJ2-3; tentative D call: TRBD2 (5 bases). The germline V gene has CDR1 SGDLS and CDR2 YYNGEE. With 0 bases removed from V and 3 bases from J, the gap between germline ends came to 14 bases. This CDR3 has 16 residues. CDR3 sequence (DNA): TGTGCCAGCAGCGTAGGGGAGCTAGCTGGTACAGATACGCAGTATTTT. As protein: CASSVGELAGTDTQYF.

This clone was picked up a small number of times. V gene TRBV5-6 combines with J gene TRBJ2-1; D gene ambiguous. Germline loops: CDR1 SGHDT, CDR2 YYEEEE. The CDR3 runs to 15 residues. Trimming cost V 4 bases and J 5 bases, with 16 bases left between them. The CDR3 nucleotides are TGTGCCAGCAGCCAATTCGCGATTACACACAATGAGCAGTTCTTC. Encoded protein: CASSQFAITHNEQFF.

This rearrangement joins TRBV15 to TRBJ2-6; no firm D call. V was clipped by 0 bases and J by 0 bases, with 3 bases between them. CDR1 LNHNV and CDR2 YYDKDF come from the germline V gene (reference sequence). This CDR3 is built from 15 residues. CDR3 loop: CATSRDLSGANVLTF. The DNA for the CDR3 is TGTGCCACCAGCAGAGATCTCTCTGGGGCCAACGTCCTGACTTTC.

The V and J genes are TRBV5-6 and TRBJ2-5; perhaps TRBD1 as D (6 bases). CDR3 length: 14 residues. The V gene lost 1 base and the J gene lost 3 bases, with 10 bases spanning the gap. From germline, CDR1 is SGHDT and CDR2 YYEEEE. This CDR3 is CASSLPGTKETQYF. The CDR3, as DNA: TGTGCCAGCAGCTTGCCTGGGACAAAAGAGACCCAGTACTTC.

A single count supports this clone. The chain recombines TRBV18 with TRBJ2-1; 7 nucleotides agree with TRBD1. The CDR3 extends over 15 amino acids. CDR1 is KGHSH, CDR2 LQKENI, per germline. Germline trimming cut 8 bases from V and 8 bases from J; bases unmatched to any gene: 15. For the CDR3, the DNA is TGTGCCAGCGCCCTGTCGGTGACAGGGTTGGATGAGCAGTTCTTC. This gives the protein CASALSVTGLDEQFF. Full variable domain (outside the CDR3, taken from reference TRBV18 and TRBJ2-1): NAGVMQNPRHLVRRRGQEARLRCSPMKGHSHVYWYRQLPEEGLKFMVYLQKENIIDESGMPKERFSAEFPKEGPSILRIQQVVRGDSAAYFCASALSVTGLDEQFFGPGTRLTVL.

CDR3 amino acids: CASSPPAGGTADTQYF. The CDR3 DNA sequence: TGTGCCAGCAGCCCACCGGCGGGTGGGACGGCAGATACGCAGTATTTT. V is TRBV7-2 and J is TRBJ2-3; D is tentatively TRBD1 or TRBD2 (5 bases each). This CDR3 region has 16 residues. V gave up 5 bases and J gave up 4 bases, with 19 bases separating them. Germline V gene data show CDR1 as SGHTA and CDR2 as FQGNSA.

The gene calls are TRBV7-2 and TRBJ2-1; no clear D gene. V gave up 8 bases and J gave up 0 bases, with 8 bases separating them. The CDR3 is 13 amino acids. CDR1 and CDR2 from the germline V gene are SGHTA and FQGNSA. Here the CDR3 reads CASWKGSYNEQFF. The CDR3 region has the DNA TGTGCCAGCTGGAAGGGCTCCTACAATGAGCAGTTCTTC.

This clone was recorded once. The genes are TRBV5-1 and TRBJ2-7; maybe TRBD2 (6 bases). V lost 2 bases and J 2 bases, leaving 14 bases between the germline ends. CDR3 length equals 15 residues. Per the germline V gene, CDR1 is SGHRS and CDR2 is YFSETQ. The CDR3 region is CASSFGIAATYEQYF. As DNA, the CDR3 is TGCGCCAGCAGCTTCGGAATAGCGGCCACCTACGAGCAGTACTTC.

This chain links TRBV6-1 with TRBJ1-4; no definite D call. The germline V gene has CDR1 MNHNS and CDR2 SASEGT. The CDR3 length is 14 residues. V was cut by 4 bases and J by 5 bases, with 11 bases left in between. The CDR3 nucleotides read TGTGCCAGCAGTGCCGGGCCCAAGAATGAAAAACTGTTTTTT. Translated: CASSAGPKNEKLFF.

The rearrangement uses TRBV7-9 and TRBJ1-1, with D possibly matching TRBD1 (5 bases). Looked up from germline, CDR1 is SEHNR and CDR2 is FQNEAQ (reference sequence). This CDR3 contains 12 residues. With 1 base removed from V and 7 bases from J, the gap between germline ends came to 7 bases. The CDR3 is CASSLGGFEAFF. The CDR3 nucleotides read TGTGCCAGCAGCTTAGGGGGGTTTGAAGCTTTCTTT.

The rearrangement uses TRBV6-5 and TRBJ1-1; D unresolved. This CDR3 has 14 residues. Trimming took 6 bases from V and 3 from J, leaving 14 bases between them. CDR1 and CDR2 (germline): MNHEY, SVGAGI. The CDR3 nucleotides are TGTGCCAGCAGAGTGTCTCGTTACGACACTGAAGCTTTCTTT. Protein sequence: CASRVSRYDTEAFF.

The CDR3 protein is CASRERTGGHQPQHF. The DNA for the CDR3 is TGTGCCAGTCGGGAGAGGACGGGGGGACATCAGCCCCAGCATTTT. The chain uses TRBV2 and TRBJ1-5, with D possibly being TRBD1 (5 bases). CDR1 SNHLY and CDR2 FYNNEI come from the germline V gene. Trimming shortened V by 9 bases and J by 5 bases, and 20 bases separated the two germline ends. This CDR3 region has 15 residues.

The chain links TRBV11-3 to TRBJ2-1; 11 bases match TRBD2. With V trimmed by 5 bases and J by 4 bases, 4 bases remained unmatched. CDR1 SGHNT and CDR2 YENEEA come from the germline V gene. The CDR3 is made up of 15 amino acids. CDR3 bases: TGTGCCAGCAGCGCCGGGACTAGCGGATACAATGAGCAGTTCTTC. Its protein is CASSAGTSGYNEQFF.

The chain joins TRBV7-9 to TRBJ2-3; the match to TRBD2 covers 8 bases. Trimming at V came to 5 bases and at J to 12 bases, leaving 7 bases not matched to a gene. The CDR3 is made up of 12 amino acids. Germline V gene data show CDR1 as SEHNR and CDR2 as FQNEAQ (reference sequence). The CDR3 here is CASSQAGTSQYF. CDR3 in DNA: TGTGCCAGCAGCCAGGCCGGGACTAGTCAGTATTTT.

In this sample, this clone is large. The chain combines TRBV4-1 with TRBJ2-2; a weak D match, TRBD1 (5 bases). V shed 4 bases and J shed 1 base, with 7 bases lying between them. Germline loops: CDR1 MGHRA, CDR2 YSYEKL. The CDR3 spans 14 residues. The CDR3 sequence: CASSLGQNTGELFF. The CDR3 region has the DNA TGCGCCAGCAGCCTAGGACAGAACACCGGGGAGCTGTTTTTT.

Here the CDR3 DNA reads TGTGCCAGCAGCCTTCCTGGAAGCACAGATACGCAGTATTTT. It translates to CASSLPGSTDTQYF. The rearrangement links TRBV9 to TRBJ2-3, with no clear D. Per the germline V gene, CDR1 is SGDLS and CDR2 is YYNGEE. V was shortened by 4 bases and J by 0 bases, with 9 bases between the two germline ends. The CDR3 consists of 14 residues.

CDR3 nucleotides: TGTGCCATCGGGGCACAGGGGGCCCCCTACGAGCAGTACTTC. It specifies CAIGAQGAPYEQYF. The chain carries TRBV10-3 and TRBJ2-7; TRBD1 aligns across 9 bases. This CDR3 comprises 14 residues. V lost 8 bases, J lost 2 bases, and 7 bases stayed unmatched. The V gene's germline CDR1 is ENHRY and CDR2 SYGVKD.

V and J are TRBV2 and TRBJ2-1; TRBD1 is a possible D gene (7 bases). Between the trimmed V and J ends, which lost 3 bases and 4 bases, there was a span of 13 bases. The CDR3 is made up of 15 amino acids. Per germline, CDR1 SNHLY and CDR2 FYNNEI. As DNA, the CDR3 is TGTGCCAGCAGTGAGCGGGACAGACTTTACAATGAGCAGTTCTTC. Translating it yields CASSERDRLYNEQFF.